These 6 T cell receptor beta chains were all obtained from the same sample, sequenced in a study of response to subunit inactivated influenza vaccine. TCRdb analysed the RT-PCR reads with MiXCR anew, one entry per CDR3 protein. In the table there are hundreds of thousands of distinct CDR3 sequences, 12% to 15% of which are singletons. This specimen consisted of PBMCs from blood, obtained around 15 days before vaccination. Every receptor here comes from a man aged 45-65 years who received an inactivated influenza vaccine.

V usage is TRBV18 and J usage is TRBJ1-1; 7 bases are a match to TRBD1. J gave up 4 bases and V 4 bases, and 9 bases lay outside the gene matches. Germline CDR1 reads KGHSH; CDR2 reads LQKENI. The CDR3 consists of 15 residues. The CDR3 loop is CASSLGQERSTEAFF. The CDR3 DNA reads TGTGCCAGCTCACTCGGACAGGAACGATCCACTGAAGCTTTCTTT.

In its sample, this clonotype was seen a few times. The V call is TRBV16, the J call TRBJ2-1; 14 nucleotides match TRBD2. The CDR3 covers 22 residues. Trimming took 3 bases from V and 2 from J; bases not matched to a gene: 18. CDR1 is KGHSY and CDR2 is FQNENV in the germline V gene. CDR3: CASSHLRGDGTSGSVAYNEQFF. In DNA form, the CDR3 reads TGTGCCAGCAGCCACCTCAGGGGGGATGGGACTAGCGGGAGCGTTGCCTACAATGAGCAGTTCTTC.

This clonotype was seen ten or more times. CDR3 in DNA: TGTGCCAGCAGTGAGTTTTTTGCGTTAGACACAAGTATGGAGACCCAGTACTTC. Amino acid sequence: CASSEFFALDTSMETQYF. This sequence joins TRBV28 and TRBJ2-5; D is uncertain. The CDR3 is 18 residues long. The germline V and J ends were trimmed by 5 bases and 5 bases, with 27 bases remaining between them. Germline V gives CDR1 MDHEN, CDR2 SYDVKM.

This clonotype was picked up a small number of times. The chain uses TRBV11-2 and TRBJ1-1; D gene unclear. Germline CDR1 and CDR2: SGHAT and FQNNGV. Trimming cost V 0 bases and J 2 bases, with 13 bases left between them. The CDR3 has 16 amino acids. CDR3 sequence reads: CASSLEWSLINTEAFF. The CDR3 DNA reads TGTGCCAGCAGCTTAGAATGGTCTCTTATCAACACTGAAGCTTTCTTT.

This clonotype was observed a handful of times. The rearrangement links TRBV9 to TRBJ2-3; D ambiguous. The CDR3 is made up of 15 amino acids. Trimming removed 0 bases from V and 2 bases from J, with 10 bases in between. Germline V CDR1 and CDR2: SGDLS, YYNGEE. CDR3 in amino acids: CASSVAVSNTDTQYF. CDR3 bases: TGTGCCAGCAGCGTAGCCGTCTCCAACACAGATACGCAGTATTTT.

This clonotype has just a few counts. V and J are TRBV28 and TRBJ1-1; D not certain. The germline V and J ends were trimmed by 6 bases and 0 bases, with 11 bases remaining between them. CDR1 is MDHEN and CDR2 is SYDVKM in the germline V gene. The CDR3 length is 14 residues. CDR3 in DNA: TGTGCCAGCAGCTCCCCAGGAATGAACACTGAAGCTTTCTTT. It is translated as CASSSPGMNTEAFF.